The 29 T cell receptor beta chains listed next were all sequenced from one sample in a study of CD8 T cells in ankylosing spondylitis. TCRdb re-analysed the 5' RACE reads in MiXCR, keeping a single row per CDR3 protein. The data contain some 140,000 distinct CDR3 sequences, 7.5% to 9.5% of them singletons. Source material: synovial fluid, either unsorted or a sorted T cell fraction (not recorded which). The origin of the receptors is a male donor with ankylosing spondylitis.

This CDR3 is CASRAGHFNTGELFF. CDR3 bases: TGTGCCAGCAGGGCCGGACATTTTAACACCGGGGAGCTGTTTTTT. J is TRBJ2-2 and V is TRBV27; D is perhaps TRBD1 (5 bases). This CDR3 has 15 residues. V was trimmed by 6 bases and J by 2 bases, leaving 13 bases between them. Germline CDR1 reads MNHEY; CDR2 reads SMNVEV (reference sequence).

V gene TRBV20-1 combines with J gene TRBJ2-2, with 9 bases aligning to TRBD1. Germline trimming cut 0 bases from V and 3 bases from J; bases unmatched to any gene: 5. This CDR3 spans 16 amino acids. Germline CDR1 is DFQATT and CDR2 is SNEGSKA (reference sequence). CDR3 in DNA: TGCAGTGCTAGAGATCGGACAGGGGCGTACACCGGGGAGCTGTTTTTT. It specifies CSARDRTGAYTGELFF.

The J gene is TRBJ2-5, the V gene TRBV24-1, with 7 bases lining up with TRBD2. The germline CDR1 and CDR2 sequences are KGHDR and SFDVKD. The CDR3 is 15 residues long. V lost 0 bases and J lost 3; bases outside the gene matches: 3. The CDR3, as DNA: TGTGCCACCAGTGATTTGAGCGGGGTGGAAGAGACCCAGTACTTC. This codes for CATSDLSGVEETQYF.

The chain employs TRBV28 and TRBJ2-5; tentatively, D is TRBD1 (7 bases). V gave up 7 bases and J gave up 2 bases, with 20 bases separating them. This CDR3 is 16 amino acids long. Germline assignment: CDR1 MDHEN and CDR2 SYDVKM. CDR3 in amino acids: CASTQPGRGAQETQYF. The CDR3 nucleotides read TGTGCCAGCACCCAACCGGGCAGGGGGGCACAAGAGACCCAGTACTTC.

This clonotype was seen ten or more times. The chain is built from TRBV7-6 and TRBJ2-1; 10 positions agree with TRBD2. The CDR3 has 17 amino acids. Germline V gene lookup returns CDR1 SGHVS and CDR2 FNYEAQ. V was pared by 1 base and J by 7 bases, with 10 bases of the junction left unmatched. For the CDR3, the DNA is TGTGCCAGCAGCTTAGGAAGAGGACTAGCGGACTCAAATGAGCAGTTCTTC. Its translation: CASSLGRGLADSNEQFF.

This clonotype came up many times. V and J are TRBV20-1 and TRBJ2-5, with D uncertain. CDR3 size: 10 residues. Germline V lookup: CDR1 DFQATT, CDR2 SNEGSKA (reference sequence). The ends were cut back, 4 bases at V and 6 bases at J, with 6 bases in the middle. The DNA for the CDR3 is TGCAGTGCTAACCGCCAGACCCAGTACTTC. Its protein is CSANRQTQYF.

This clonotype was detected ten times or more. This chain uses TRBV5-1 with TRBJ1-2, with a possible D match to TRBD1 (5 bases). This CDR3 is 14 amino acids long. Trimming removed 4 bases at V and 5 bases at J, with 15 bases between. The V gene's germline CDR1 is SGHRS and CDR2 YFSETQ. Here the CDR3 DNA reads TGCGCCAGCAGCGAAGGGACGGCTGATTATGGCTACACCTTC. Residues: CASSEGTADYGYTF.

The CDR3 DNA is TGTGCCAGCAGCTTAGGGTCGGGACTAGCGTACAATGAGCAGTTCTTC. As protein: CASSLGSGLAYNEQFF. This chain uses TRBV11-2 with TRBJ2-1; TRBD2 aligns across 10 bases. V lost 1 base and J lost 4; bases outside the gene matches: 4. There are 16 residues in the CDR3. CDR1 is SGHAT, CDR2 FQNNGV, per germline. Combining the CDR3 with reference TRBV11-2 and TRBJ2-1 gives the whole variable domain EAGVAQSPRYKIIEKRQSVAFWCNPISGHATLYWYQQILGQGPKLLIQFQNNGVVDDSQLPKDRFSAERLKGVDSTLKIQPAKLEDSAVYLCASSLGSGLAYNEQFFGPGTRLTVL.

V gene TRBV29-1 combines with J gene TRBJ2-5; D possibly corresponds to TRBD2 (6 bases). Germline CDR1 SQVTM, CDR2 ANQGSEA. V was pared by 2 bases and J by 5 bases, with 12 bases between. The CDR3 consists of 13 residues. The DNA for the CDR3 is TGCAGCGTTGAAAAGGGAGGTGGGGAGACCCAGTACTTC. It translates to CSVEKGGGETQYF.

This clonotype has ten or more counts. The chain combines TRBV5-1 with TRBJ1-1, with D tentatively TRBD1 (5 bases). CDR3 length equals 15 residues. The germline CDR1 and CDR2 sequences are SGHRS and YFSETQ. V gave up 1 base and J gave up 1 base, with 11 bases separating them. CDR3 nucleotide sequence: TGCGCCAGCAGCTTGTTGGGGGGTTCGAACACTGAAGCTTTCTTT. This encodes CASSLLGGSNTEAFF. The whole variable domain, filled in from reference TRBV5-1 and TRBJ1-1, reads KAGVTQTPRYLIKTRGQQVTLSCSPISGHRSVSWYQQTPGQGLQFLFEYFSETQRNKGNFPGRFSGRQFSNSRSEMNVSTLELGDSALYLCASSLLGGSNTEAFFGQGTRLTVV.

This clonotype turned up a few times. This rearrangement joins TRBV5-5 to TRBJ1-1, with 8 nucleotides matching TRBD1. V lost 0 bases and J lost 5; bases outside the gene matches: 6. The CDR3 runs to 15 residues. From germline, CDR1 is SGHKS and CDR2 YYEKEE (reference sequence). Here the CDR3 reads CASSLARRQGTEAFF. The DNA for the CDR3 is TGTGCCAGCAGCTTGGCCCGACGACAGGGGACTGAAGCTTTCTTT.

This clonotype was seen repeatedly, ten times or more. V is TRBV12-3 or TRBV12-4 and J is TRBJ2-2; a possible D gene is TRBD2 (5 bases). With 6 bases removed from V and 7 bases from J, the gap between germline ends came to 18 bases. The CDR3 loop spans 15 amino acids. The chain's CDR3 is CASSRERSDLGELFF. The CDR3 bases are TGTGCCAGCAGCCGGGAAAGATCAGATCTCGGGGAGCTGTTTTTT.

This clonotype was seen at least ten times. The chain joins TRBV29-1 to TRBJ2-5; D is perhaps TRBD2 (5 bases). V lost 3 bases to trimming and J lost 7 bases, with 15 bases between them. CDR1 SQVTM and CDR2 ANQGSEA come from the germline V gene. This CDR3 has 13 amino acids. This chain's CDR3 is CSVEAGNGVTQYF. The CDR3, as DNA: TGCAGCGTTGAGGCAGGCAACGGGGTGACCCAGTACTTC.

This clonotype was found a few times. The chain employs TRBV5-1 and TRBJ1-5; the D is unclear. Germline values: CDR1 SGHRS, CDR2 YFSETQ. CDR3 size: 14 residues. Trimming took off 2 bases at V and 5 bases at J, with 11 bases between the two ends. The CDR3 loop is CASSFGGGDQPQHF. CDR3 nucleotide sequence: TGCGCCAGCAGCTTCGGAGGAGGCGATCAGCCCCAGCATTTT.

The chain couples TRBV24-1 to TRBJ2-1, with 7 bases that match TRBD1. The CDR3 consists of 16 residues. V gave up 3 bases and J gave up 8 bases; unmatched junction bases: 12. The V gene's germline CDR1 is KGHDR and CDR2 SFDVKD. Written as DNA, the CDR3 is TGTGCCACCAGTGATGCACCGGGACAAGGGGGCGATGAGCAGTTCTTC. Translating it yields CATSDAPGQGGDEQFF.

Many counts were recorded for this clonotype. V is TRBV7-2 and J is TRBJ2-7; weak D call: TRBD2 (6 bases). Deletions cut 1 base from V and 4 bases from J, with 14 bases between. The germline V gene has CDR1 SGHTA and CDR2 FQGNSA. The CDR3 totals 15 residues. The CDR3 reads CASSLEAARGYEQYF. The CDR3 bases are TGTGCCAGCAGCTTAGAAGCAGCTCGGGGGTACGAGCAGTACTTC.

CDR3 residues: CASSLYGENTEAFF. The CDR3 DNA follows: TGCGCCAGCAGCTTGTATGGAGAGAACACTGAAGCTTTCTTT. This chain links TRBV5-1 with TRBJ1-1; D gene uncertain. The CDR3 sequence is 14 residues long. V was trimmed by 1 base and J by 1 base, leaving 8 bases between them. Looked up from germline, CDR1 is SGHRS and CDR2 is YFSETQ.

The V and J genes are TRBV5-5 and TRBJ1-2, with unresolved D. The length of the CDR3 is 12 residues. Per germline, CDR1 SGHKS and CDR2 YYEKEE (reference sequence). V lost 3 bases to trimming and J lost 7 bases, with 10 bases between them. The CDR3 region is CASSSGQGGYTF. The CDR3 nucleotides are TGTGCCAGCAGCTCGGGTCAAGGTGGCTACACCTTC.

This clonotype was seen only a few times. The genes are TRBV4-3 and TRBJ2-7; either TRBD1 or TRBD2 may fit D (6 bases each). CDR3 length: 15 amino acids. The germline V gene encodes CDR1 LGHNA and CDR2 YSLEER. V lost 2 bases and J 4 bases, leaving 15 bases between the germline ends. The CDR3 reads CASSQFGGGGYEQYF. CDR3 bases: TGCGCCAGCAGCCAATTTGGAGGAGGGGGGTACGAGCAGTACTTC.

This chain connects TRBV7-2 to TRBJ2-5; perhaps TRBD1 as D (7 bases). Germline loops: CDR1 SGHTA, CDR2 FQGNSA. The CDR3 runs 16 residues. V was cut by 4 bases and J by 3 bases, with 18 bases left in between. The CDR3, as DNA: TGTGCCAGCAGCTGGCAGGGGGTAGGAGGGGAAGAGACCCAGTACTTC. It encodes CASSWQGVGGEETQYF.

The sample holds many counts of this clonotype. The J gene is TRBJ2-1, the V gene TRBV12-3 or TRBV12-4; D tentatively reads TRBD1 or TRBD2 (5 bases each). Trimming took off 4 bases at V and 8 bases at J, with 21 bases between the two ends. CDR3 length: 16 residues. The CDR3 loop is CASSSDGGLSRDEQFF. CDR3 DNA: TGTGCCAGCAGTTCCGATGGGGGTCTTTCCCGCGATGAGCAGTTCTTC.

This clonotype came up many times. This chain connects TRBV12-3 or TRBV12-4 to TRBJ2-1, with 7 positions matching TRBD2. J was trimmed by 7 bases and V by 6 bases; bases with no gene match: 6. The CDR3 runs to 13 residues. The DNA for the CDR3 is TGTGCCAGCAGCCGGGACTACGGGAATGAGCAGTTCTTC. Translating gives CASSRDYGNEQFF.

The genes are TRBV11-3 and TRBJ1-5, with D maybe TRBD1 (6 bases). The germline V gene has CDR1 SGHNT and CDR2 YENEEA. Trimming removed 6 bases from V and 3 bases from J, with 15 bases in between. CDR3 length: 15 amino acids. CDR3 in DNA: TGTGCCAGCAGTCCGGACAGCGTCCACAATCAGCCCCAGCATTTT. Translated, it gives CASSPDSVHNQPQHF.

This clonotype was recorded at least ten times. This chain connects TRBV11-1 to TRBJ2-3; unclear D gene. In germline, CDR1 is SGHAT, CDR2 FQDESV (reference sequence). The CDR3 spans 15 residues. Trimming removed 1 base at V and 0 bases at J, with 8 bases between. The CDR3 DNA follows: TGTGCCAGCAGCTTAGGGGCTATAAGCACAGATACGCAGTATTTT. This codes for CASSLGAISTDTQYF.

In its sample, this clonotype was seen many times. The chain is built from TRBV19 and TRBJ1-1, with 7 bases lining up with TRBD1. The CDR3 length is 14 residues. Germline-derived CDR1 and CDR2 are LNHDA and SQIVND (reference sequence). The V and J ends lost 9 bases and 0 bases, in that order; junction bases with no gene match: 7. CDR3 sequence (DNA): TGTGCCAGCCTACAGGGGAACATGAACACTGAAGCTTTCTTT. Protein sequence: CASLQGNMNTEAFF.

This clonotype has just a few counts. This rearrangement joins TRBV7-3 to TRBJ1-1; 7 bases are a match to TRBD1. CDR3 length equals 13 residues. V was pared by 2 bases and J by 10 bases, with 7 bases of the junction left unmatched. CDR1 and CDR2 (germline): SGHTA, FQGTGA. CDR3 sequence (DNA): TGTGCCAGCAGCTTACAGGGGGGAGGTCGAGCTTTCTTT. Residues: CASSLQGGGRAFF. Drawing the rest from reference TRBV7-3 and TRBJ1-1, the complete variable domain is GAGVSQTPSNKVTEKGKYVELRCDPISGHTALYWYRQSLGQGPEFLIYFQGTGAADDSGLPNDRFFAVRPEGSVSTLKIQRTERGDSAVYLCASSLQGGGRAFFGQGTRLTVV.

This clonotype was counted between two and nine times. V and J are TRBV29-1 and TRBJ2-7; 15 nucleotides match TRBD2. After removal of 6 bases from V and 3 bases from J, the junction contained 9 bases not matched to a gene. The CDR3 spans 16 residues. Germline CDR1 reads SQVTM; CDR2 reads ANQGSEA. CDR3 in DNA: TGCAGCGTAAAATCACCGGGACTAGCGGGGGGCTACGAGCAGTACTTC. Translating it yields CSVKSPGLAGGYEQYF.

This clonotype was seen at least ten times. This chain links TRBV4-1 with TRBJ2-7; D is possibly TRBD1 or TRBD2 (5 bases each). Germline assignment: CDR1 MGHRA and CDR2 YSYEKL. There are 15 residues in the CDR3. V lost 4 bases and J lost 0, with 13 bases in between. The CDR3 loop reads CASSRDPRDSYEQYF. DNA for the CDR3: TGCGCCAGCAGCCGGGACCCCCGGGACTCCTACGAGCAGTACTTC.

This clonotype was recorded a few times. The chain employs TRBV12-3 or TRBV12-4 and TRBJ1-2; D call uncertain. This CDR3 has 12 residues. V gave up 3 bases and J gave up 2 bases, with 4 bases separating them. DNA for the CDR3: TGTGCCAGCAGTTTCCTAAACTATGGCTACACCTTC. Residues: CASSFLNYGYTF.